The entry that follows covers one T cell receptor beta chain sequence. Its recognized antigen is unknown. No base-level quality is on record; no much larger clone is a single base apart. The record originates from a study of OX40 agonist ivuxolimab in advanced cancers. Study-wide context: The costimulatory receptor OX40 (CD134) was targeted by ivuxolimab, a fully human IgG2 agonistic monoclonal antibody. Intravenous ivuxolimab was administered to patients every 2 weeks at six dose levels: 0.01, 0.1, 0.3, 1.5, 3 and 10 mg/kg. Of the roughly 52 patients in dose escalation, 19 had hepatocellular carcinoma, roughly 15 had melanoma, 9 had renal cell carcinoma and 9 had head and neck cancer. A male proportion of around 83% and a mean age of around 60 years, ranging from roughly 23 to 79, were recorded for the dose-escalation cohort. Prior anti-PD-1, anti-PD-L1 or anti-CTLA-4 therapy was permitted, and checkpoint inhibitors had been received by less than 45% of dose-escalation patients. Partial responses occurred in three dose-escalation patients, of whom one had hepatocellular carcinoma and two had cutaneous melanoma. Peripheral TCRbeta sequencing was intended to test whether TCR sequence diversity was altered and clonal T-cell expansion was caused by ivuxolimab. The paper describes the monotherapy dose-escalation part (N ≈ 50 patients) of the phase I trial of ivuxolimab. Here is what the overall study found, with its caveats: Partial responders in the 0.1-3.0 mg/kg groups had among the lowest normalized peripheral clonal expansion, especially among CD8+ T cells. Clonal expansion of both CD4+ and CD8+ blood T cells was observed from baseline to week 6 at doses 0.1 to 3.0 mg/kg. After ivuxolimab, more expanded clones were found on average in CD8+ T cells than in CD4+ T cells. Antigen specificity was not determined for the clonally expanded peripheral T cells. Low levels of normalized T-cell clonal expansion were also shown by some nonresponding patients.

Genomic DNA was extracted from sorted cells for sequencing of the TCRbeta CDR3 region. TCRbeta CDR3 regions were sequenced using the immunoSEQ Assay. TCRdb limited this immuneACCESS table to in-frame rearrangements with V and J called. A share of clones is missing; checked studies link under half to unresolved V genes, and the rest is unexplained. In this sample the table shows around 69,000 clones, 89% of which occur a single time. The top ten hold under 4.5% of the sample. Patients with a history of autoimmune disease or receiving systemic immunosuppression were excluded from the trial. Peripheral blood for TCR sequencing was collected from all dose cohorts at baseline, on cycle 4 day 1, and on cycle 7 day 1. The samples were drawn from a first-in-human, open-label, multicenter phase I dose-escalation trial of ivuxolimab. The trial enrolled adults with locally advanced or metastatic head and neck squamous cell, hepatocellular, melanoma or renal cell carcinoma. Before TCR sequencing, CD4+ T cells and CD8+ T cells were sorted from peripheral blood as separate populations.

Reading the germline V gene (reference sequence) gives CDR1 MNHNY and CDR2 SVGAGI. Spanning cysteine to phenylalanine, the CDR3 consists of 13 amino acids. Only the CDR3 portion is preserved as DNA: 39 bases, with reading frame beginning at the first base. A distance of 8 bases separates the germline ends of V and J, which lose 2 bases and 4 bases respectively. This receptor was identified in an adult with an advanced solid tumor such as melanoma, head and neck, liver or kidney cancer. The input for sequencing was CD4+ or CD8+ T cells sorted from blood, taken in a trial of the OX40 agonist ivuxolimab. The sequence joins TRBV6-6 to TRBJ1-1; the D gene cannot be named for sure. CDR3 sequence: CASSYRGSTEAFF. In nucleotides, the sequence is TGTGCCAGCAGTTACCGGGGTAGCACTGAAGCTTTCTTT.